This T cell receptor beta chain comes out of a study of T-cell reconstitution after alpha-beta-depleted transplantation in children. Between the trimmed V and J ends, which lost 4 bases and 7 bases, there was a span of 8 bases. The CDR3 totals 11 residues. The germline V gene encodes CDR1 SGHKS and CDR2 YYEKEE (reference sequence). This clonotype was seen only a few times. Unique molecular identifiers were incorporated during preparation of the TCRbeta library. TCRdb redid the calling of the PCR reads with MiXCR, one entry per CDR3 protein. Among about 1,000,000 distinct CDR3 sequences listed, under 30% were seen once.

V is TRBV5-5 and J is TRBJ1-1; D is unresolved. The source is a boy under two years old who had a stem cell transplant for SCID, so the T cells may come from the graft donor. The material sequenced was PBMCs, mostly from graft donor cells, taken 360 days after TCRalphabeta/CD19-depleted stem cell transplant. The chain's CDR3 is CASSRAGEAFF. In nucleotides, the CDR3 is TGTGCCAGCAGCCGCGCGGGTGAAGCTTTCTTT. Filled out from reference TRBV5-5 and TRBJ1-1, the complete variable domain reads DAGVTQSPTHLIKTRGQQVTLRCSPISGHKSVSWYQQVLGQGPQFIFQYYEKEERGRGNFPDRFSARQFPNYSSELNVNALLLGDSALYLCASSRAGEAFFGQGTRLTVV.